The TCR beta chain under discussion was sequenced for a study of glioma-infiltrating T cells. Points from the study as a whole: Non-neoplastic patients had below-expected tissue-blood divergence, while all gliomas exceeded expectation.

The CDR3 extends over 12 amino acids. V lost 1 base and J lost 8, with 7 bases in between. Germline V gene lookup returns CDR1 SGHDN and CDR2 FVKESK. This clonotype occurred many times. What it binds is unknown. TCR alpha and beta CDR3 regions were amplified from RNA using iRepertoire nested multiplex PCR. TCRdb used MiXCR to reprocess the multiplex PCR reads, holding one entry per CDR3 protein. The sample lists about 110,000 distinct CDR3 sequences, less than 30% occurring once. This sequence was found in a human donor with low-grade glioma or glioblastoma, undergoing nonglioma brain surgery, or in good health (not recorded which). This chain joins TRBV14 and TRBJ2-3; D not certain. The sequenced material came from glioma tissue, nonneoplastic brain tissue, or PBMCs (not recorded which). CDR3 in DNA: TGTGCCAGCAGCCAAGGCCCACTTACGCAGTATTTT. Protein: CASSQGPLTQYF.